Listed below are T cell receptor beta chains from one sample, sequenced in a study of shared clonotypes between healthy human individuals. Clones were read by immunoSEQ multiplex PCR, and TCRdb kept only the in-frame ones, dropping some. The sample has fewer than 1.6 million clones, about 98.5% seen once; the top ten hold roughly 0.35%. Material: naive CD4+ T cells sorted from blood. These receptors were taken from a man aged 30 to 39 in good health. Both conserved end residues are part of each CDR3. The D gene is left open where the match is weak. Clone size, where shown, is once, few, many, or a class for clones that have expanded.

>.|.|TRBJ1-3|TRBV7-9
CASSLGQPSSGNTIYF
TGTGCCAGCAGCTTGGGTCAGCCGAGCTCTGGAAACACCATATATTTT
>TRBD1|once|TRBJ1-2|TRBV19
CASNERPGQGSGYTF
TGTGCCAGTAATGAGAGACCGGGACAGGGCAGTGGCTACACCTTC
>TRBD2|once|TRBJ2-7|TRBV15
CATSSGLASGIDVGDEQYF
TGTGCCACCAGCAGCGGTTTAGCTAGCGGGATCGACGTAGGCGACGAGCAGTACTTC
>.|.|TRBJ2-7|TRBV27
CASSLRVPRVRRHSYEQYF
TGTGCCAGCAGTCTCCGCGTACCCCGCGTAAGGCGGCACTCCTACGAGCAGTACTTC
>.|.|TRBJ1-1|TRBV29-1
CSVVRADTEAFF
TGCAGCGTTGTTAGGGCAGACACTGAAGCTTTCTTT
>TRBD1|.|TRBJ2-2|TRBV28
CASRTGDQYTGELFF
TGTGCCAGCAGGACAGGGGATCAGTACACCGGGGAGCTGTTTTTT
>.|.|TRBJ2-1|TRBV15
CATSSRDPYNEQFF
TGTGCCACCAGCAGCAGGGACCCTTACAATGAGCAGTTCTTC
>TRBD1|once|TRBJ2-7|TRBV11-2
CASSLYRTGVYEQYF
TGTGCCAGCAGCTTATACCGGACAGGAGTCTACGAGCAGTACTTC
>TRBD1|once|TRBJ1-1|TRBV28
CASSLASGQGFEAFF
TGTGCCAGCAGTCTCGCCTCTGGACAGGGGTTTGAAGCTTTCTTT
>.|.|TRBJ2-7|TRBV9
CASSVGSGSFAYEQYF
TGTGCCAGCAGCGTAGGGTCGGGGTCTTTCGCCTACGAGCAGTACTTC
>TRBD1|.|TRBJ2-1|TRBV5-1
CASRKDRSSYNEQFF
TGCGCCAGCAGGAAGGACAGGAGCTCCTACAATGAGCAGTTCTTC
>.|.|TRBJ2-3|TRBV7-2
CASSSQGGDTQYF
TGTGCCAGCAGTTCACAGGGCGGGGATACGCAGTATTTT
>.|.|TRBJ1-4|TRBV7-6
CASSPGTSYEKLFF
TGTGCCAGCAGCCCCGGGACTTCTTACGAAAAACTGTTTTTT
>.|.|TRBJ2-7|TRBV7-3
CASSLTGGKYEQYF
TGTGCCAGCAGCTTAACTGGGGGCAAATACGAGCAGTACTTC
>.|.|TRBJ2-3|TRBV5-1
CASRRETHTDTQYF
TGCGCCAGCAGACGCGAGACCCACACAGATACGCAGTATTTT
>.|.|TRBJ2-2|TRBV10-1
CASSEYRPGIQAGELFF
TGCGCCAGCAGTGAGTACAGGCCCGGGATTCAAGCCGGGGAGCTGTTTTTT
>.|.|TRBJ2-7|TRBV28
CASRTRTVPSYEQYF
TGTGCCAGCAGAACACGGACTGTCCCCTCCTACGAGCAGTACTTC
>.|.|TRBJ1-4|TRBV6-6
CASSSSFYEKLFF
TGTGCCAGCAGTTCCAGTTTTTATGAAAAACTGTTTTTT
>TRBD1|.|TRBJ2-5|TRBV29-1
CSVEAPQGRETQYF
TGCAGCGTTGAAGCACCACAGGGGAGAGAGACCCAGTACTTC
>.|.|TRBJ2-5|TRBV5-1
CASSLRGAGETQYF
TGCGCCAGCAGCTTGAGGGGCGCCGGGGAGACCCAGTACTTC
>.|.|TRBJ1-1|TRBV29-1
CSVEISRNTEAFF
TGCAGCGTTGAGATTTCAAGAAACACTGAAGCTTTCTTT
>.|once|TRBJ1-1|TRBV5-4
CASSFVGVSTEAFF
TGTGCCAGCAGCTTTGTCGGGGTAAGCACTGAAGCTTTCTTT
>.|.|TRBJ1-1|TRBV6-5
CASSYTGIEAFF
TGTGCCAGCAGTTACACAGGGATTGAAGCTTTCTTT
>.|.|TRBJ1-4|TRBV6-1
CASSDEKLFF
TGTGCCAGCAGCGATGAAAAACTGTTTTTT
>.|.|TRBJ2-7|TRBV11-2
CASSFIQGSYEQYF
TGTGCCAGCAGCTTCATACAGGGCTCCTACGAGCAGTACTTC
>.|.|TRBJ2-7|TRBV6-5
CASSYSSGTNYEQYF
TGTGCCAGCAGTTACTCTTCAGGGACAAACTACGAGCAGTACTTC
>.|.|TRBJ2-7|TRBV5-6
CASSLAGVVEQYF
TGTGCCAGCAGCTTGGCGGGGGTGGTCGAGCAGTACTTC
>TRBD1|.|TRBJ2-7|TRBV7-9
CASSPGTDPLDEQYF
TGTGCCAGCAGCCCCGGGACAGACCCTTTAGACGAGCAGTACTTC
>.|.|TRBJ2-1|TRBV28
CASSLYGYNEQFF
TGTGCCAGCAGTTTATACGGCTACAATGAGCAGTTCTTC
>.|once|TRBJ1-1|TRBV12-5
CASGLGPPQPNTEAFF
TGTGCTAGTGGTTTGGGGCCCCCACAGCCGAACACTGAAGCTTTCTTT
>TRBD1|once|TRBJ2-1|TRBV7-9
CASSLAGTGHNEQFF
TGTGCCAGCAGCTTAGCCGGGACAGGGCACAATGAGCAGTTCTTC
>TRBD2|.|TRBJ2-7|TRBV4-2
CASSRLGLAGGTSYEQYF
TGTGCCAGCAGCCGACTAGGACTAGCGGGAGGGACCTCCTACGAGCAGTACTTC
>TRBD2|.|TRBJ2-3|TRBV30
CAWRKLAGEDTQYF
TGTGCCTGGAGGAAACTAGCGGGGGAAGATACGCAGTATTTT
>TRBD2|.|TRBJ2-1|TRBV10-3
CAISEAGGSGSSYNEQFF
TGTGCCATCAGTGAGGCCGGCGGTAGCGGGAGCTCCTACAATGAGCAGTTCTTC
>.|.|TRBJ1-2|TRBV27
CASSSHDFMGGYTF
TGTGCCAGCAGTTCCCACGACTTTATGGGTGGCTACACCTTC
>.|once|TRBJ2-7|TRBV19
CASSIQGTGQSSYEQYF
TGTGCCAGTAGTATTCAAGGGACGGGGCAAAGCTCCTACGAGCAGTACTTC
>.|.|TRBJ1-3|TRBV18
CASSRQGGSGNTIYF
TGTGCCAGCTCACGTCAAGGGGGGTCAGGAAACACCATATATTTT
>.|.|TRBJ1-2|TRBV7-9
CASSPDGGANYGYTF
TGTGCCAGCAGCCCGGACGGGGGCGCGAACTATGGCTACACCTTC
>TRBD2|.|TRBJ2-7|TRBV19
CASSTPIAGTSSYEQYF
TGTGCCAGTAGTACTCCTATAGCGGGTACTTCCTCCTACGAGCAGTACTTC
>.|once|TRBJ1-1|TRBV6-6
CASSYNQLEAFF
TGTGCCAGCAGTTATAATCAGCTTGAGGCTTTCTTT
>TRBD2|.|TRBJ2-3|TRBV9
CASSAGTSRMRADTQYF
TGTGCCAGCAGCGCCGGGACTAGCCGAATGAGGGCAGATACGCAGTATTTT